This T cell receptor beta chain originates from a study of blood T cells in healthy people across ages. This clonotype was found a few times. Its antigen is as yet unknown. Trimming pared 6 bases from V and 1 base from J, leaving 18 bases between. The CDR3 loop spans 15 amino acids. Germline V gives CDR1 DFQATT, CDR2 SNEGSKA (reference sequence). Isolation recovered at least 6 million PBMCs from every sample. Then a second PCR, running about 6 to 11 cycles, was carried out with a sample-barcoded 5' primer and a J-beta primer mix. TCRdb called the 5' RACE reads again in MiXCR, with one record for every CDR3 protein. Of around 600,000 distinct CDR3 sequences in the sample, around 50% were seen once. Study-wide findings and caveats: It was held that the diversity estimates obtained from one million T cells were underestimates.

The sample comprised blood. This sequence originates from a man of 80 years or more in good health. The V and J genes are TRBV20-1 and TRBJ2-5; the D gene is possibly TRBD1 (6 bases). The CDR3 reads CSAFPQQGIQETQYF. CDR3 DNA: TGCAGTGCATTCCCCCAACAGGGAATCCAAGAGACCCAGTACTTC.